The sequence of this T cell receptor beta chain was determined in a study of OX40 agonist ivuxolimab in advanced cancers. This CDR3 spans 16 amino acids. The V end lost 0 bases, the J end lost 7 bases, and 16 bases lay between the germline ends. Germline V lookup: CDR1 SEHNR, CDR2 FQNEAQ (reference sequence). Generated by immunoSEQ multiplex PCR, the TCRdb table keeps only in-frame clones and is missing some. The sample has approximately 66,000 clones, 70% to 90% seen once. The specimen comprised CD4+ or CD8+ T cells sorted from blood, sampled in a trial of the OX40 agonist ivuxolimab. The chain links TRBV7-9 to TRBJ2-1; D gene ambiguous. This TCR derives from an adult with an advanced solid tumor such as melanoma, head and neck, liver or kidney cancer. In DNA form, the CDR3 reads TGTGCCAGCAGCTTAGCCTACCCAACTTATGGGAATGAGCAGTTCTTC. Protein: CASSLAYPTYGNEQFF.